This TCR beta chain is from a study of cytomegalovirus exposure and HLA in healthy donors. The PCR employed 60 Vbeta primers together with 13 Jbeta primers. Measured with immunoSEQ multiplex PCR; TCRdb has only the in-frame clones, and not every one. Of roughly 170,000 clones in the sample, about 80% were seen once. The receptor was isolated from a boy younger than 18 in good health and CMV-seronegative. The material sequenced was PBMCs.

CDR3 sequence reads: CASSPNTIIGTRKWEKLFF. CDR3 DNA sequence: TGTGCCAGCAGTCCTAACACCATCATAGGGACACGTAAATGGGAAAAACTGTTTTTT. This chain uses TRBV27 with TRBJ1-4, with D possibly being TRBD1 (6 bases). There are 19 residues in the CDR3. Germline lookup yields CDR1 MNHEY and CDR2 SMNVEV (reference sequence). Trimming removed 5 bases from V and 8 bases from J, with 30 bases in between.